The 9 T cell receptor beta chains below all came from one sample that was sequenced in a study of cytomegalovirus exposure and HLA in healthy donors. PCR involved 60 Vbeta and 13 Jbeta primers. Some clones are missing from TCRdb's copy, which holds only in-frame ones; the method was immunoSEQ multiplex PCR. The sample comprises fewer than 150,000 clones, 60% to 80% of which are singletons, and 1% to 1.5% rests with the top ten. The specimen sequenced was PBMCs. The origin of the receptors is a man in his fifties in good health and CMV-seronegative.

The rearrangement joins TRBV13 to TRBJ1-4; maybe TRBD1 (5 bases). Germline CDR1 and CDR2: PRHDT and FYEKMQ (reference sequence). The ends were cut back, 5 bases at V and 6 bases at J, with 10 bases in the middle. The CDR3 loop spans 13 amino acids. The CDR3 DNA follows: TGTGCCAGCAGCAAGCCACAGGATGAAAAACTGTTTTTT. This sequence encodes CASSKPQDEKLFF.

The V gene is TRBV18, the J gene TRBJ2-7; D may be TRBD1 (5 bases). CDR1 is KGHSH, CDR2 LQKENI, per germline. This CDR3 is 14 amino acids long. With 3 bases removed from V and 2 bases from J, the gap between germline ends came to 11 bases. The CDR3 spells CASSPVAGTYEQYF. The CDR3 nucleotides are TGTGCCAGCTCACCGGTAGCAGGGACCTACGAGCAGTACTTC.

This sequence joins TRBV5-1 and TRBJ2-7, with 8 positions matching TRBD2. V lost 0 bases and J lost 3; bases outside the gene matches: 2. This CDR3 is 14 amino acids long. Germline CDR1 and CDR2: SGHRS and YFSETQ. CDR3 coding DNA: TGCGCCAGCAGCTTGGAAAGCGGGGGCTACGAGCAGTACTTC. Translation gives CASSLESGGYEQYF.

This clone was seen more than once but under ten times. The chain employs TRBV19 and TRBJ1-3, with no clear D. The CDR3 runs 17 residues. Germline V gives CDR1 LNHDA, CDR2 SQIVND (reference sequence). Between the trimmed V and J ends, which lost 5 bases and 0 bases, there was a span of 17 bases. DNA for the CDR3: TGTGCCAGTAGTTCCTCCGAGTTTTTGGTCTCTGGAAACACCATATATTTT. Residues: CASSSSEFLVSGNTIYF.

This chain links TRBV14 with TRBJ2-7; D may be TRBD2 (6 bases). Trimming removed 0 bases at V and 5 bases at J, with 17 bases between. Looked up from germline, CDR1 is SGHDN and CDR2 is FVKESK. The CDR3 covers 16 residues. The CDR3 DNA sequence: TGTGCCAGCAGCCAAGATCCTCTACGGGAGCCTAACGAGCAGTACTTC. Its protein is CASSQDPLREPNEQYF. Drawing the rest from reference TRBV14 and TRBJ2-7, the complete variable domain is EAGVTQFPSHSVIEKGQTVTLRCDPISGHDNLYWYRRVMGKEIKFLLHFVKESKQDESGMPNNRFLAERTGGTYSTLKVQPAELEDSGVYFCASSQDPLREPNEQYFGPGTRLTVT.

This clone came up once. J is TRBJ2-1 and V is TRBV5-1; 15 bases agree with TRBD2. Germline V CDR1 and CDR2: SGHRS, YFSETQ. The CDR3 has 15 amino acids. Trimming took 4 bases from V and 7 from J; bases not matched to a gene: 3. CDR3 in amino acids: CASSGGLAGGNEQFF. The CDR3 region has the DNA TGCGCCAGCAGCGGGGGACTAGCGGGAGGAAATGAGCAGTTCTTC.

This sequence joins TRBV10-2 and TRBJ2-1; 8 nucleotides line up with TRBD1. The junction had 12 bases not matched to a gene; V was cut back by 7 bases and J by 4 bases. The CDR3 is 16 residues long. Germline V CDR1 and CDR2: WSHSY, SAAADI. As DNA, the CDR3 is TGCGCCAGCAAAGCGGAGGGCAGGGGGCAATACAATGAGCAGTTCTTC. This sequence encodes CASKAEGRGQYNEQFF.

The gene calls are TRBV28 and TRBJ1-5, with 10 bases fitting TRBD1. CDR1 MDHEN and CDR2 SYDVKM come from the germline V gene. The CDR3 totals 13 residues. Germline trimming cut 7 bases from V and 7 bases from J; bases unmatched to any gene: 4. CDR3: CASKGTGVQPQHF. Here the CDR3 DNA reads TGTGCCAGCAAGGGGACAGGGGTGCAGCCCCAGCATTTT. The whole variable domain, filled in from reference TRBV28 and TRBJ1-5, reads DVKVTQSSRYLVKRTGEKVFLECVQDMDHENMFWYRQDPGLGLRLIYFSYDVKMKEKGDIPEGYSVSREKKERFSLILESASTNQTSMYLCASKGTGVQPQHFGDGTRLSIL.

V and J are TRBV18 and TRBJ2-7, with 10 bases fitting TRBD2. V shed 3 bases, J shed 5 bases, and the junction held 7 bases outside the gene matches. CDR3 size: 15 residues. Germline V gives CDR1 KGHSH, CDR2 LQKENI. The CDR3: CASSPGGLARHEQYF. In DNA, the CDR3 is TGTGCCAGCTCACCTGGGGGACTAGCGAGACACGAGCAGTACTTC.